The TCR beta chain under discussion was sequenced for a study of cytomegalovirus exposure and HLA in healthy donors. General observations from the study: Cytomegalovirus association was listed for 164 TCR beta chains.

This clone was observed a single time. The antigen remains undetermined. This CDR3 contains 13 residues. CDR1 GTSNPN and CDR2 SVGIG come from the germline V gene (reference sequence). V was clipped by 4 bases and J by 4 bases, with 12 bases between them. Use of 60 Vbeta and 13 Jbeta primers characterized the PCR. Data came from immunoSEQ multiplex PCR; TCRdb stores just in-frame clones and leaves some out. The table includes some 100,000 clones, just under 70% detected once. The origin of this receptor is a woman aged 65 to 85 in good health and CMV-seropositive. The specimen sequenced was PBMCs. This chain connects TRBV30 to TRBJ2-3; no firm D call. CDR3 in DNA: TGTGCCTGGACCGCAACGTCGGCAGATACGCAGTATTTT. Protein product: CAWTATSADTQYF.